Below, one T cell receptor (beta chain) is given with its context. Its antigen is still unknown. Base qualities are not at hand, and no much larger clone is one base apart. The library was obtained by the immunoSEQ multiplex PCR assay. A mixture of 60 forward primers for TCR Vbeta segments and 13 reverse primers for TCR Jbeta segments was used in the multiplex PCR. A multiplex PCR assay on genomic DNA amplified the CDR3 region of rearranged TCR beta genes. On the Illumina HiSeq System, the amplified TCR beta libraries were sequenced as 87-base-pair reads. The study's processing was this. A later analysis tallied 75 million to 85 million unique TCR beta chains across the 640 or so repertoires, and approximately 11 million of those chains were shared by two or more donors. To remove PCR and sequencing errors, raw reads were error-corrected and collapsed into unique sequences using a nearest-neighbor algorithm that merged closely related sequences. To assign V, D and J gene segments, CDR3 sequences were aligned to IMGT reference sequences. For a sequence to be retained, a match of at least six nucleotides to both a V gene segment and a J gene segment was required. A rearrangement was called productive if the CDR3 had no stop codons and remained in frame with V and J, and every other rearrangement was called non-productive. Following IMGT convention, CDR3 was defined as the stretch from the second conserved V-encoded cysteine up to the conserved J-encoded phenylalanine. In an earlier analysis of around 600 of the donors, sequences lacking an unambiguous match to a single V gene segment were excluded. In an earlier analysis of several hundred of the donors, V segments were called functional above 56.7% productive rearrangements and were called segregating when the between-donor standard deviation exceeded 5%. A statistical classification framework was built for diagnosing cytomegalovirus status from the catalog of TCR beta chain sequences. A later analysis assigned V and J genes by comparing TCR nucleotide sequences with IMGT/GENE-DB human TR gene sequences. Using the TCRdist pipeline, a later analysis assigned CDR3 sequences along with most-parsimonious VDJ recombination scenarios. In a later analysis, each TCR beta chain was defined by its CDR3 amino acid sequence together with its V-gene family, and reads without a unique V-gene family were excluded. As a way to deal with suspected cross-contamination and a sequencing artifact, a later analysis dropped 450 to 600 nucleotide sequences that were highly shared and had low generation probability. In a later analysis, a clonal expansion index for each public chain was calculated from normalized within-repertoire ranks of inferred template counts. A later analysis computed generation probabilities with a VDJ recombination model fitted to out-of-frame rearrangements, and checked the results against IGoR. A later analysis scored TCR-TCR, TCR-HLA and TCR-CMV co-occurrence with hypergeometric tests, applying a repertoire-size bias correction to TCR pairs. A later analysis estimated false discovery rates by permuting HLA or CMV assignments 20 times. In a later analysis, co-occurring TCRs were grouped using DBSCAN, and TCRdist sequence similarity was added for clustering within HLA-allele-positive subsets. Co-occurrence clustering excluded repertoires with fewer than 30,000 or more than 120,000 public chains, plus five with anomalous nucleotide sharing. TCRdb re-hosts the immuneACCESS table, in-frame sequences only. Its copies lack some clones; in the studies checked, an unresolved V gene accounts for under half of them, and the cause for the rest is not known. D and trimming were read from the DNA, whereas the V and J calls and clone size are those reported in that table. Present in this sample are 60,000 or so clones, about 86% of which were seen just once. The ten largest clonotypes hold over 1.5% of the sample.

The sample originates from a study of cytomegalovirus exposure and HLA in healthy donors (TCRdb year 2017). Regarding the study in general: In an earlier analysis of approximately 640 of the donors, approximately 300 Gb of sequence data and 100 million or so unique TCR beta sequences from about 180 million T cells were reported. To decide whether each TCR beta V gene segment behaved as functional or pseudogenic, an earlier analysis of approximately 590 of the donors relied on high-throughput TCR beta sequencing. In the later analysis, no new phenotypic data were used to find candidate immune exposures; instead, reliance was placed on TCR beta sequences and their occurrence across donors. A later analysis re-analyzed previously published TCR beta repertoires from roughly 630 donors and added high-resolution HLA genotyping to study TCR occurrence patterns. High-throughput TCR immunosequencing, statistical association of individual TCRs with disease status, and machine learning were combined to predict cytomegalovirus infection status. The genetic ancestry cluster associated with self-reported Caucasian donors included around 76% of the roughly 400 genotyped donors. Donor age, sex, ethnicity and CMV serostatus were collected together with the repertoire data. Every repertoire in the discovery cohort had been generated on one and the same sequencing platform. Typing coverage differed by locus: A, B, C, DRB1 and DQB1 were typed in roughly 620-630 donors, DQA1 in approximately 520, DPA1 in around 580, and DPB1 in just under 480. About 330 gigabases of sequencing data and around 80 million unique TCR sequences made up an early release that covered over 550 HLA-typed donors. Besides the first cohort of roughly 700 subjects, a separate validation cohort made up of 95 to 150 different subjects was used. The study profiled the T cell repertoires of hundreds of subjects by immunosequencing and related them to cytomegalovirus serostatus. The study was designed to test whether signatures of past pathogen exposure could be identified by cataloging public T cell receptors. A later genetic analysis used genome-wide SNP genotypes for about 60% of the 666 donors, treating that subset as a discovery cohort. Several DR-DQ haplotypes were handled as single units for association and clustering because linkage in the cohort was strong. HLA typing included class I and class II loci at four-digit resolution. Among roughly 400 genotyped donors of the cohort, an average of 235,054 unique TCR beta nucleotide sequences were sequenced per donor, 15% to 20% of them non-productive.

The cohort comprised under 700 healthy bone marrow donors. At the time of sampling, all cohort members were nominally healthy, though unrecorded immune exposures were likely present. The donor tested CMV seronegative and was one of the 352 seronegative cohort members. A peripheral blood sample was collected from each donor, and TCR beta sequencing was performed on peripheral blood mononuclear cells. Genomic DNA was extracted from the blood cell samples with the Qiagen DNeasy Blood Extraction Kit. CDR1 and CDR2, looked up from the germline V gene, are SGHDT and YYEEEE. Its CDR3 holds 14 amino acids, cysteine through phenylalanine. Solely the CDR3 DNA is kept, with 42 bases framed from the first base. V ends up 2 bases short and J 2 bases short, with an unmatched junction base count of 2. Points the paper makes about the study in general: In this cohort, only TCR beta chains were sequenced, and detectable features were limited by the absence of alpha or paired-chain data. The sequencing pipeline was judged likely to have produced a cluster of highly shared sequence variants as a technical artifact. Most CMV-associated TCR beta chains appeared to be HLA-restricted in a later analysis, and the HLA associations seemed to be driven largely by CMV exposure. Three of the identified cytomegalovirus-associated TCR beta chains were confirmed in vitro to be specific for cytomegalovirus antigens. Broadly in line with IMGT annotations, most TCR beta V segments showed up in productive rearrangements about 90% or about 30% of the time in an earlier analysis of 450 to 600 of the donors. Strong co-occurrence of HLA alleles, especially DR and DQ, made assigning TCR associations to individual alleles difficult. Most TCR sequences were observed very rarely across donors, whereas some public TCRs were present in many individuals. A further reported finding was that TCR beta sequences accurately predicted the HLA-A and HLA-B alleles for most subjects in the first cohort. A later analysis associated 16,951 TCR beta sequences with specific HLA alleles at a false discovery rate of 0.05. The study listed 150 to 200 TCR beta chains as associated with cytomegalovirus. According to the authors, the approach could potentially be generalized to other disease states and immunological phenotypes. Because HLA typing was missing for some donors at each locus, association tests included only the typed subset. Cytomegalovirus status was reported to be diagnosed by the classifier with high specificity and sensitivity in both the original and validation cohorts. A later analysis reported that several top co-occurrence clusters appeared linked to parvovirus B19, influenza, CMV and Epstein-Barr virus. The earlier analysis of about 600 of the donors excluded over 15 rarely observed V segments, including chromosome 9 orphons, because counts were too low. According to a later genetic analysis, donors in an Asian-associated ancestry cluster had fewer N-insertions in productive TCRs than the roughly 670-donor mean. Some IMGT-functional V segments, including TRBV6-2 and TRBV6-3, could not be told apart with the 87-base-pair reads, so those segments were excluded. A later analysis found that HLA-associated TCR beta chains were more clonally expanded and had lower generation probabilities than equally common non-associated chains. Presence/absence analyses assumed roughly uniform sequencing depth across donors, an assumption that may not hold. Linkage disequilibrium might explain the correlated functional status among segregating V segments, but an unknown experimental factor could not be excluded. According to a later analysis, TCR association rates differed among HLA loci, with DRB1 alleles showing the most associated TCRs and HLA-C alleles showing the fewest. V-gene and J-gene trimming of TCR beta chains was associated with a missense DCLRE1C variant in a later genetic analysis, and the association was replicated in an independent cohort. CMV serostatus was the only immune exposure information available for the cohort.

The sequence is built from TRBV5-6 and TRBJ2-5; TRBD1 lines up with 8 middle nucleotides. The specimen was PBMCs. The sequence derives from a man aged 35 to 55 in good health and CMV-seronegative. The CDR3 is CASSFGQGQETQYF. The DNA sequence is given as TGTGCCAGCAGCTTCGGACAGGGTCAAGAGACCCAGTACTTC. The entire variable domain, with the stretches around the CDR3 drawn from the reference TRBV5-6 and TRBJ2-5 proteins, is DAGVTQSPTHLIKTRGQQVTLRCSPKSGHDTVSWYQQALGQGPQFIFQYYEEEERQRGNFPDRFSGHQFPNYSSELNVNALLLGDSALYLCASSFGQGQETQYFGPGTRLLVL.